A single sample is the source of the 14 T cell receptor beta chains below, sequenced in a study of T cells in Graves' hyperthyroidism and ophthalmopathy. RNA transcripts provided the source from which TCR beta CDR3 regions were amplified. RT-PCR in the first round (using the HTBI primer set) targeted the TCR CDR3. TCRdb reprocessed the multiplex PCR reads via MiXCR and lists one record per CDR3 protein. The sample has about 570,000 distinct CDR3 sequences; 35% to 55% are singletons. The sample comprised peripheral blood or thyroid tissue (not recorded which). These receptors were collected from an adult woman with Graves' disease, either hyperthyroidism or ophthalmopathy (not recorded which).

This chain connects TRBV7-9 to TRBJ1-5; D ambiguous. This CDR3 is 15 amino acids long. With 1 base removed from V and 7 bases from J, the gap between germline ends came to 14 bases. CDR1 and CDR2 from the germline V gene are SEHNR and FQNEAQ (reference sequence). CDR3 in amino acids: CASSLGAGFGQPQHF. The CDR3 DNA sequence: TGTGCCAGCAGCTTAGGGGCGGGTTTCGGGCAGCCCCAGCATTTT. Full variable domain (missing parts from reference TRBV7-9 and TRBJ1-5): DTGVSQNPRHKITKRGQNVTFRCDPISEHNRLYWYRQTLGQGPEFLTYFQNEAQLEKSRLLSDRFSAERPKGSFSTLEIQRTEQGDSAMYLCASSLGAGFGQPQHFGDGTRLSIL.

This clonotype was picked up one time. Mismatch with germline at one junction end may stem from a read error. The chain recombines TRBV20-1 with TRBJ2-7; 9 bases fit TRBD2. CDR3 length equals 14 residues. Germline CDR1 reads DFQATT; CDR2 reads SNEGSKA (reference sequence). For the CDR3, the DNA is TGCAGTGCGAGAGGACTAGCGAACTCCTACGAGCAGTACTTC. Its translation: CSARGLANSYEQYF.

This clonotype appeared many times. The chain combines TRBV6-6 with TRBJ1-2, with D maybe TRBD1 (6 bases). The CDR3 consists of 11 residues. The germline CDR1 and CDR2 sequences are MNHNY and SVGAGI (reference sequence). The V end lost 8 bases, the J end lost 8 bases, and 12 bases lay between the germline ends. The CDR3 nucleotides read TGTGCCAGCGTGGGGGCTGGAGGCTACACCTTC. Residues: CASVGAGGYTF.

The chain carries TRBV29-1 and TRBJ1-4, with D uncertain. CDR3 length: 11 amino acids. Germline V gene data show CDR1 as SQVTM and CDR2 as ANQGSEA. The V gene lost 6 bases and the J gene lost 8 bases, with 10 bases spanning the gap. The CDR3 DNA reads TGCAGCGTCCAGGAGCACGAAAAACTGTTTTTT. It encodes CSVQEHEKLFF.

This clonotype was seen many times. The J gene is TRBJ1-3, the V gene TRBV5-1, with D hard to call. V dropped 0 bases and J dropped 0 bases, with 4 bases sitting between them. The CDR3 is 14 amino acids. Germline V CDR1 and CDR2: SGHRS, YFSETQ. The CDR3 DNA reads TGCGCCAGCAGCTTGGATTTCTCTGGAAACACCATATATTTT. Translated: CASSLDFSGNTIYF.

This clonotype has at least ten counts. The V call is TRBV14, the J call TRBJ1-4; TRBD1 might be the D (5 bases). This CDR3 region has 15 residues. V shed 4 bases and J shed 4 bases, with 13 bases lying between them. Germline V CDR1 and CDR2: SGHDN, FVKESK. CDR3: CASSRRRQHNEKLFF. In DNA form, the CDR3 reads TGTGCCAGCAGCCGCCGAAGACAGCATAATGAAAAACTGTTTTTT. The complete variable domain, with remaining parts taken from reference TRBV14 and TRBJ1-4, reads EAGVTQFPSHSVIEKGQTVTLRCDPISGHDNLYWYRRVMGKEIKFLLHFVKESKQDESGMPNNRFLAERTGGTYSTLKVQPAELEDSGVYFCASSRRRQHNEKLFFGSGTQLSVL.

Notes on this clonotype: Because the CDR3 is missing its conserved closing phenylalanine or tryptophan, this is likely a read error. No DNA is shown, since the ends of the CDR3 on it are uncertain; the CDR3 is the one TCRdb lists. This chain uses TRBV7-3 with TRBJ2-5; no check of the table's D call, TRBD2, against the DNA was made. The CDR3 is 8 amino acids in total, end residues counted. From germline, CDR1 is SGHTA and CDR2 FQGTGA. This CDR3 is CASSEAGE.

The chain couples TRBV10-2 to TRBJ1-4; D is uncertain. The germline V gene has CDR1 WSHSY and CDR2 SAAADI. The CDR3 runs 13 residues. The ends were cut back, 4 bases at V and 4 bases at J, with 7 bases in the middle. The CDR3 nucleotides read TGCGCCAGCAGTGTCCAGGATAATGAAAAACTGTTTTTT. Amino acid sequence: CASSVQDNEKLFF.

This clonotype was found many times. One junction end does not reproduce the germline sequence, and a read error may be involved. The chain is built from TRBV28 and TRBJ2-7; 14 bases line up with TRBD2. The CDR3 spans 14 residues. Germline assignment: CDR1 MDHEN and CDR2 SYDVKM. Here the CDR3 reads CASMLPGLAGVFSF. CDR3 nucleotides: TGTGCCAGCATGCTACCGGGACTAGCGGGAGTGTTCTCCTTC.

The rearrangement uses TRBV29-1 and TRBJ2-2, with no clear D. Per the germline V gene, CDR1 is SQVTM and CDR2 is ANQGSEA. This CDR3 is built from 11 residues. V shed 6 bases and J shed 7 bases, with 9 bases lying between them. The CDR3 nucleotides read TGCAGCGTCGCTCAAGTCGGGGAGCTGTTTTTT. Residues: CSVAQVGELFF.

This clonotype came up many times. The rearrangement joins TRBV7-8 to TRBJ1-2; D uncertain. Germline CDR1 and CDR2: SGHVS and FQNEAQ. This CDR3 region has 14 residues. V gave up 2 bases and J gave up 6 bases, with 13 bases separating them. The CDR3 DNA reads as TGTGCCAGCAGCTTACGGCCAGACGTCGATGGCTACACCTTC. Amino acids: CASSLRPDVDGYTF.

The chain has TRBV10-3 and TRBJ2-7; tentatively, D is TRBD1 or TRBD2 (5 bases each). The V gene lost 5 bases and the J gene lost 9 bases, with 17 bases spanning the gap. This CDR3 contains 13 residues. Germline V gene lookup returns CDR1 ENHRY and CDR2 SYGVKD. The CDR3 DNA sequence: TGTGCCATCAGTCCCGGGACCACCTTCGGGCAGTACTTC. As protein: CAISPGTTFGQYF.

This sequence joins TRBV19 and TRBJ2-5; possibly TRBD1 or TRBD2 for D (5 bases each). The V and J ends lost 4 bases and 2 bases respectively, with 14 bases between them. There are 15 residues in the CDR3. Germline-derived CDR1 and CDR2 are LNHDA and SQIVND (reference sequence). CDR3 residues: CASSRGVTEQETQYF. CDR3 nucleotides: TGTGCCAGTAGTAGAGGGGTGACCGAACAAGAGACCCAGTACTTC.

The chain combines TRBV7-9 with TRBJ1-4; the match to TRBD1 covers 7 bases. Per the germline V gene, CDR1 is SEHNR and CDR2 is FQNEAQ (reference sequence). With 5 bases clipped from V and 3 bases from J, the junction kept 0 bases outside the gene matches. The CDR3 runs 13 residues. The CDR3 spells CASSQGANEKLFF. In nucleotides, the CDR3 is TGTGCCAGCAGCCAGGGGGCTAATGAAAAACTGTTTTTT.